This entry describes one T cell receptor (beta chain). Its antigen is not identified. Time point described: week 35, safety follow-up. Doses comprised 300 ug of mutant IDH1 20-mer peptide each, plus topical imiquimod. TCRdb's copy holds only in-frame clones and misses some; the assay was immunoSEQ multiplex PCR. The data hold more than 35,000 clones, with around 81% observed a single time. This entry is derived from a study of a mutant IDH1 vaccine in newly diagnosed glioma. About the research overall: Those enrolled had earlier been treated with radiotherapy, temozolomide, or both, mostly both.

Source: PBMCs, taken from a glioma patient whose treatment included an IDH1 peptide vaccine. This TCR derives from a woman aged 40 to 50 with glioma. Some clones in this sample may be carry-over from other donors' samples.

For the CDR3, the DNA is TGTGCCAGCAGCCCCGGGACAGGGGTAAATCAGCCCCAGCATTTT. Translated, it gives CASSPGTGVNQPQHF. The chain recombines TRBV5-8 with TRBJ1-5; 10 nucleotides align to TRBD1. J lost 4 bases, V lost 4 bases, and 5 bases had no gene match. The length of the CDR3 is 15 residues. Looked up from germline, CDR1 is SGHTS and CDR2 is YDEGEE.